This TCR beta chain was captured by sequencing in a study of blood T cell repertoires in COVID-19. Study information: There were acute and convalescent COVID-19 samples, and they came from the United States, Italy and Spain. PBMCs, B-cell-depleted T cells, or T cells were the source of the cDNA or gDNA that made up the material.

With 8 bases removed from V and 0 bases from J, the gap between germline ends came to 10 bases. Per germline, CDR1 MNHEY and CDR2 SVGAGI. The CDR3 is 13 residues long. How the authors handled the data: It was from reference gene primer amplification that nucleated cell counts were estimated. Measured with immunoSEQ multiplex PCR; TCRdb has only the in-frame clones, and not every one. The V and J calls and clone size are taken from that table; D and trimming were inferred from the DNA. There are about 150,000 clones in the sample; around 78% occur only once, and roughly 1.5% lies in the top ten. The rearrangement uses TRBV6-5 and TRBJ1-2; D ambiguous. The TCR comes from an elderly man with acute or convalescent COVID-19. Sequenced: peripheral blood. The CDR3 loop is CASGQTANYGYTF. CDR3 nucleotide sequence: TGTGCCAGCGGGCAGACGGCTAACTATGGCTACACCTTC.